These T cell receptor beta chains were read from a single sample in a study of T cell responses to AZD1222 COVID-19 vaccine. Only in-frame clones appear in the TCRdb table, and some are missing; sequencing was by immunoSEQ multiplex PCR. This sample has more than 140,000 clones, with approximately 88% found just once. This material consisted of peripheral blood, taken on day 0 of AZD1222 vaccination. These receptor sequences come from an adult in good health. The CDR3 runs from the conserved cysteine through the conserved F or W. A D gene is named only where the DNA matches it firmly. A clone size is listed for some rows: how often the clone was seen (once, few, many), or a class if it is expanded.

D: -
V: TRBV19
J: TRBJ1-4
size: few
DNA: TGTGCCAGTAGTTCACCCGAGCGGTGGACTAATGAAAAACTGTTTTTT
CDR3: CASSSPERWTNEKLFF

D: -
V: TRBV21-1
J: TRBJ1-1
size: -
DNA: TGTGCCAGCAGCAAAGAGGGGGAGGCGAACACTGAAGCTTTCTTT
CDR3: CASSKEGEANTEAFF

D: -
V: TRBV5-1
J: TRBJ2-1
size: -
DNA: TGCGCCAGCAGCTTGGGGGCGGGACGCCAACCTGAGCAGTTCTTC
CDR3: CASSLGAGRQPEQFF

D: TRBD1
V: TRBV5-1
J: TRBJ2-2
size: -
DNA: TGCGCCAGCGGCCGGGACAGCGCGAACACCGGGGAGCTGTTTTTT
CDR3: CASGRDSANTGELFF

D: -
V: TRBV6-4
J: TRBJ1-1
size: -
DNA: TGTGCCAGCAGTTCCTCAGATAACACTGAAGCTTTCTTT
CDR3: CASSSSDNTEAFF

D: TRBD1
V: TRBV29-1
J: TRBJ1-2
size: -
DNA: TGCAGCGTTGTGGACAGGGCTAACTATGGCTACACCTTC
CDR3: CSVVDRANYGYTF

D: TRBD2
V: TRBV19
J: TRBJ2-1
size: -
DNA: TGTGCCAGTAGTATGCGGGGAGGGGAGCAGTTCTTC
CDR3: CASSMRGGEQFF

D: -
V: TRBV30
J: TRBJ1-5
size: -
DNA: TGTGCCTGGAGTGGGGGGATTGATCAGCCCCAGCATTTT
CDR3: CAWSGGIDQPQHF

D: -
V: TRBV3-1/TRBV3-2
J: TRBJ2-7
size: -
DNA: TGTGCCAGCAGCAGGACGGCCTCCTACGAGCAGTACTTC
CDR3: CASSRTASYEQYF

D: -
V: TRBV11-3
J: TRBJ1-6
size: -
DNA: TGTGCCAGCATCCGCGGTGGGGGGTCGAATAAGAATTCACCCCTCCACTTT
CDR3: CASIRGGGSNKNSPLHF

D: -
V: TRBV7-2
J: TRBJ2-5
size: few
DNA: TGTGCCAGCAGCTTAGGTGGCTTCCAAGAGACCCAGTACTTC
CDR3: CASSLGGFQETQYF

D: -
V: TRBV5-1
J: TRBJ2-1
size: -
DNA: TGCGCCAGCAGCCTTTTTCCCAGCTCCTACAATGAGCAGTTCTTC
CDR3: CASSLFPSSYNEQFF

D: -
V: TRBV19
J: TRBJ1-2
size: -
DNA: TGTGCCAGTAGTAGCTATGGCTACACCTTC
CDR3: CASSSYGYTF

D: -
V: TRBV30
J: TRBJ1-2
size: -
DNA: TGTGCCTGGAGTGGGCTTACGCAGGGGTCCCTCTATGGCTACACCTTC
CDR3: CAWSGLTQGSLYGYTF

D: -
V: TRBV20-1
J: TRBJ1-1
size: few
DNA: TGCAGTGCTAGTGTAGGGTCCACTGAAGCTTTCTTT
CDR3: CSASVGSTEAFF

D: -
V: TRBV5-1
J: TRBJ1-4
size: -
DNA: TGCGCCAGCAGCTCCTGGGACTCGGGTGAAAAACTGTTTTTT
CDR3: CASSSWDSGEKLFF

D: -
V: TRBV5-6
J: TRBJ2-7
size: -
DNA: TGTGCCAGCAGCTTGGATCGGGGGGCGTCTCGCGTTTTCAACGAGCAGTACTTC
CDR3: CASSLDRGASRVFNEQYF

D: TRBD1
V: TRBV19
J: TRBJ1-5
size: -
DNA: TGTGCCAGTAGTCGGGACCGACAGGGGACTCGACAGCCCCAGCATTTT
CDR3: CASSRDRQGTRQPQHF

D: -
V: TRBV12-3/TRBV12-4
J: TRBJ1-1
size: -
DNA: TGTGCCGCCCACGAGACGACGAACACTGAAGCTTTCTTT
CDR3: CAAHETTNTEAFF

D: TRBD1
V: TRBV27
J: TRBJ1-5
size: -
DNA: TGTGCCAGCAGTTTATCTAAGGTTACAGGGGGGATCGAATGGCCCCAGCATTTT
CDR3: CASSLSKVTGGIEWPQHF

D: -
V: TRBV11-3
J: TRBJ2-1
size: -
DNA: TGTGCCACCGGGGCGGAATCTTACAATGAGCAGTTCTTC
CDR3: CATGAESYNEQFF

D: -
V: TRBV7-8
J: TRBJ1-1
size: -
DNA: TGTGCCAGCAGCTTATTTGGCGGAGACACTGAAGCTTTCTTT
CDR3: CASSLFGGDTEAFF

D: -
V: TRBV5-1
J: TRBJ1-4
size: once
DNA: TGCGCCAGCAGCGTGGCGCGAGCAACTAATGAAAAACTGTTTTTT
CDR3: CASSVARATNEKLFF

D: -
V: TRBV5-8
J: TRBJ1-5
size: -
DNA: TGTGCCAGCAGCTGGGCAGCTAATCAGCCCCAGCATTTT
CDR3: CASSWAANQPQHF

D: TRBD1
V: TRBV4-3
J: TRBJ2-5
size: -
DNA: TGCGCCAGCAGCCAAGGAGACAGGGGATGGGAGACCCAGTACTTC
CDR3: CASSQGDRGWETQYF

D: -
V: TRBV15
J: TRBJ1-1
size: -
DNA: TGTGCCACCGGACGGGTAGACACTGAAGCTTTCTTT
CDR3: CATGRVDTEAFF

D: -
V: TRBV6-5
J: TRBJ1-1
size: -
DNA: TGTGCCAGCAGTCTCCAGGGGTGGTCTGAAGCTTTCTTT
CDR3: CASSLQGWSEAFF

D: -
V: TRBV7-3
J: TRBJ2-1
size: -
DNA: TGTGCCAGCAGCTTAAGGAGCACTTCCTACAATGAGCAGTTCTTC
CDR3: CASSLRSTSYNEQFF

D: -
V: TRBV7-9
J: TRBJ1-4
size: -
DNA: TGTGCCAGCAGCTTATCTCCGGGGGAAAAACTGTTTTTT
CDR3: CASSLSPGEKLFF

D: TRBD2
V: TRBV24-1
J: TRBJ2-1
size: -
DNA: TGTGCCACCAGTGGCGGGAGCCACCTGAATGAGCAGTTCTTC
CDR3: CATSGGSHLNEQFF

D: -
V: TRBV5-1
J: TRBJ2-7
size: -
DNA: TGCGCCAGCAGCTTAAGGGGGTGGCCCTACGAGCAGTACTTC
CDR3: CASSLRGWPYEQYF

D: -
V: TRBV5-4
J: TRBJ2-3
size: -
DNA: TGTGCCAGCAGCTCTCAACGGGACTCACCCACAGATACGCAGTATTTT
CDR3: CASSSQRDSPTDTQYF

D: TRBD2
V: TRBV11-2
J: TRBJ2-7
size: -
DNA: TGTGCCAGCAGCCTGGGGGGGAGCCAGGGAGAGCAGTACTTC
CDR3: CASSLGGSQGEQYF

D: -
V: TRBV18
J: TRBJ1-3
size: -
DNA: TGTGCCAGCTCACCACCGGGCTCTGGAAACACCATATATTTT
CDR3: CASSPPGSGNTIYF

D: -
V: TRBV30
J: TRBJ2-2
size: -
DNA: TGTGCCTGGAGTGTATTGGGAAGTTACCTTACCGGGGAGCTGTTTTTT
CDR3: CAWSVLGSYLTGELFF

D: TRBD2
V: TRBV3-1/TRBV3-2
J: TRBJ2-7
size: -
DNA: TGTGCCAGCAGCCAAATAACCGGGGGGTTTCCCAGCGAGCAGTACTTC
CDR3: CASSQITGGFPSEQYF

D: -
V: TRBV30
J: TRBJ1-2
size: -
DNA: TGTGCCTGGAGTGTGGGACTGAACTATGGCTACACCTTC
CDR3: CAWSVGLNYGYTF

D: -
V: TRBV29-1
J: TRBJ1-2
size: -
DNA: TGCAGCGTTAACGGAGGGAGGAACTATGGCTACACCTTC
CDR3: CSVNGGRNYGYTF

D: -
V: TRBV6-5
J: TRBJ1-2
size: -
DNA: TGTGCCAGCAGTTATAAGGGGTGGGGCTACACCTTC
CDR3: CASSYKGWGYTF

D: -
V: TRBV13
J: TRBJ2-3
size: -
DNA: TGTGCCAGCAGCGCCCGGGGACGGTGGGATACGCAGTATTTT
CDR3: CASSARGRWDTQYF